This is a list of T cell receptor beta chains from one sample in a study of cytomegalovirus exposure and HLA in healthy donors. Sequencing used immunoSEQ multiplex PCR; TCRdb keeps in-frame clones, though not all of them. The sample lists approximately 70,000 clones, about 74% occurring once. The source material was PBMCs. The receptors derive from a human donor in good health. Each CDR3 is given without its conserved first and last residue. Each record gives: CDR3 length, D gene, J gene, V gene, CDR3 protein. The D gene is left open where the match is weak.

15,TRBD2,TRBJ2-1,TRBV27,ASSLLGLAGLENEQF
11,NA,TRBJ1-4,TRBV2,ASSLLPDEKLF
18,NA,TRBJ2-2,TRBV9,ASSVAGTGTPAGASGELF
10,NA,TRBJ1-1,TRBV7-3,ASSAGDTEAF
14,NA,TRBJ2-6,TRBV5-1,ASSLLQSIGANVLT
12,NA,TRBJ2-7,TRBV9,ASSKSSSSYEQY
12,TRBD2,TRBJ2-2,TRBV5-1,ASSAAGGSRELF
11,NA,TRBJ1-1,TRBV29-1,SVENTGWAEAF
15,TRBD1,TRBJ1-1,TRBV7-9,ASSLPGQGDLNTEAF
12,TRBD1,TRBJ1-2,TRBV19,ASTPGQGDYGYT
11,NA,TRBJ1-1,TRBV6-1,ASGERGNTEAF
13,NA,TRBJ2-7,TRBV2,ASSGPPWGSYEQY
13,TRBD1,TRBJ2-7,TRBV15,ATSTGTGSKREQY
13,TRBD2,TRBJ2-1,TRBV6-1,ASSDLAADYNEQF
14,TRBD1,TRBJ2-6,TRBV2,ASARTGGSGANVLT
13,TRBD1,TRBJ1-2,TRBV7-8,ASSLTAGGQDGYT
12,TRBD2,TRBJ2-7,TRBV6-5,ASQRAGALNEQY
11,NA,TRBJ1-1,TRBV7-3,ASSSTAASEAF
14,NA,TRBJ1-5,TRBV19,ASSIMTAYSNQPQH
12,NA,TRBJ2-2,TRBV6-1,ASSLPSGTGELF
14,NA,TRBJ2-3,TRBV19,ASSIDLGGALDTQY
14,NA,TRBJ1-1,TRBV5-4,ASSLTGSIMNTEAF
12,NA,TRBJ2-7,TRBV11-3,ASSPLAGSYEQY
14,TRBD2,TRBJ2-2,TRBV9,ASSELAGGTTGELF
11,NA,TRBJ1-1,TRBV10-3,AISINTNTEAF
13,TRBD2,TRBJ2-3,TRBV25-1,ASSSLAVSTDTQY
11,NA,TRBJ1-1,TRBV6-5,ASSSPPGTEAF
12,NA,TRBJ1-1,TRBV6-1,AGRDTPWGTEAF
13,TRBD2,TRBJ2-1,TRBV10-2,ASSELAGGYNEQF
14,NA,TRBJ2-1,TRBV28,ASSSLTGGPYNEQF
15,NA,TRBJ1-4,TRBV27,ASSFRSPDSQNEKLF
13,NA,TRBJ2-1,TRBV7-3,ASSLKASSYNEQF
15,NA,TRBJ2-2,TRBV5-4,ASSLGVGTSNTGELF
13,TRBD1,TRBJ2-1,TRBV5-1,ASSLGQGRYNEQF
15,NA,TRBJ1-1,TRBV7-9,ASSLPRGILGATEAF
14,TRBD1,TRBJ1-4,TRBV5-1,ASSLRGTATNEKLF
13,NA,TRBJ1-2,TRBV19,ASSIGGGVNYGYT
13,TRBD1,TRBJ1-4,TRBV18,ASSPLGQVGEKLF